The 26 T cell receptor beta chains below were found in one sample sequenced in a study of blood T cell repertoires in COVID-19. The protocol was immunoSEQ multiplex PCR, while the TCRdb copy is restricted to in-frame clones and leaves out a portion. Of some 130,000 clones listed, over 60% were seen once; the top ten hold around 2%. The sequenced sample was peripheral blood. The receptors derive from a woman in her sixties or seventies with acute or convalescent COVID-19.

CDR3 nucleotide sequence: TGTGCCAGCAGTCCTGGACGGAGACTAGCGGGGAGGCTGGCCCCCTACGAGCAGTACTTC. Its protein product is CASSPGRRLAGRLAPYEQYF. This chain uses TRBV27 with TRBJ2-7; 11 bases are a match to TRBD2. This CDR3 comprises 20 residues. Germline CDR1 is MNHEY and CDR2 is SMNVEV (reference sequence). J was trimmed by 2 bases and V by 5 bases; bases with no gene match: 20.

The chain links TRBV7-9 to TRBJ1-4; D may be TRBD1 (6 bases). The CDR3 is 16 residues long. V was shortened by 5 bases and J by 5 bases, with 18 bases between the two germline ends. CDR1 SEHNR and CDR2 FQNEAQ come from the germline V gene (reference sequence). The DNA of the CDR3 is TGTGCCAGCAGCCGAGGGACACAGGGACGAAATGAAAAACTGTTTTTT. Protein sequence: CASSRGTQGRNEKLFF. Full variable domain (outside the CDR3, taken from reference TRBV7-9 and TRBJ1-4): DTGVSQNPRHKITKRGQNVTFRCDPISEHNRLYWYRQTLGQGPEFLTYFQNEAQLEKSRLLSDRFSAERPKGSFSTLEIQRTEQGDSAMYLCASSRGTQGRNEKLFFGSGTQLSVL.

The chain has TRBV19 and TRBJ1-2; the D gene is possibly TRBD1 (5 bases). The V end lost 5 bases, the J end lost 2 bases, and 9 bases lay between the germline ends. The CDR3 sequence is 13 residues long. Germline CDR1 is LNHDA and CDR2 is SQIVND (reference sequence). The CDR3 reads CASSGRQNYGYTF. In DNA form, the CDR3 reads TGTGCCAGTAGTGGTCGACAGAACTATGGCTACACCTTC.

The chain uses TRBV3-1 (or the pseudogene TRBV3-2) and TRBJ1-1; D is possibly TRBD1 (6 bases). CDR1 is LGHDT, CDR2 YNNKEL, per germline (reference sequence). The CDR3 consists of 19 residues. Trimming removed 0 bases at V and 6 bases at J, with 26 bases between. As DNA, the CDR3 is TGTGCCAGCAGCCAAGAAGGAGGGGGAAGGGGGACTAGCAAGGCTGAAGCTTTCTTT. Protein: CASSQEGGGRGTSKAEAFF.

This clone has a count of ten or more. The chain employs TRBV18 and TRBJ1-5, with D unresolved. V was trimmed by 4 bases and J by 7 bases, leaving 14 bases between them. There are 14 residues in the CDR3. The germline gives CDR1 KGHSH, CDR2 LQKENI. This chain's CDR3 is CASSRDGPGQPQHF. CDR3 in DNA: TGTGCCAGCTCACGTGATGGGCCGGGACAGCCCCAGCATTTT.

The chain is built from TRBV7-2 and TRBJ2-5, with 15 bases matching TRBD2. Per germline, CDR1 SGHTA and CDR2 FQGNSA. Losses at the gene ends were 7 bases for V and 7 bases for J; bases not matched to a gene: 10. The CDR3 length is 16 residues. Here the CDR3 DNA reads TGTGCCAGCATGAGAGGACTAGCGGGGGGGCGAGGGACCCAGTACTTC. As protein: CASMRGLAGGRGTQYF.

This clone has a single count. The chain uses TRBV28 and TRBJ1-6, with a possible D match to TRBD1 (6 bases). CDR3 length: 16 amino acids. Germline loops: CDR1 MDHEN, CDR2 SYDVKM. V gave up 7 bases and J gave up 4 bases, with 17 bases separating them. This CDR3 is CASTYREGNYNSPLHF. The CDR3 DNA sequence: TGTGCCAGCACATACAGGGAAGGGAATTATAATTCACCCCTCCACTTT.

The genes are TRBV6-1 and TRBJ1-5; D may be TRBD1 (6 bases). Trimming removed 2 bases from V and 7 bases from J, with 18 bases in between. The CDR3 contains 16 residues. In germline, CDR1 is MNHNS, CDR2 SASEGT. The chain's CDR3 is CASSEFGGQNGQPQHF. The CDR3 DNA reads as TGTGCCAGCAGTGAATTCGGTGGACAGAACGGACAGCCCCAGCATTTT.

V and J are TRBV10-3 and TRBJ2-5; possible D gene TRBD1, 5 bases. Germline CDR1 reads ENHRY; CDR2 reads SYGVKD. V gave up 3 bases and J gave up 5 bases, with 19 bases separating them. This CDR3 region has 16 residues. This CDR3 is CAISDTFATGEETQYF. CDR3 nucleotide sequence: TGTGCCATCAGTGACACCTTTGCAACAGGAGAGGAGACCCAGTACTTC.

The gene calls are TRBV5-4 and TRBJ2-5; 7 bases align to TRBD1. The CDR3 has 13 residues. The germline CDR1 and CDR2 sequences are SGHNT and YYREEE (reference sequence). With 6 bases clipped from V and 5 bases from J, the junction kept 7 bases outside the gene matches. CDR3 sequence reads: CASTLTGVETQYF. CDR3 DNA sequence: TGTGCCAGCACCCTAACAGGGGTTGAGACCCAGTACTTC.

With regard to this clone: Other DNA sequences from this sample encode an identical CDR3 as well. The J gene is TRBJ2-1, the V gene TRBV24-1; 8 positions agree with TRBD2. The trim removed 2 bases at V and 0 bases at J, leaving 2 bases unmatched. The germline gives CDR1 KGHDR, CDR2 SFDVKD. This CDR3 comprises 16 residues. In DNA, the CDR3 is TGTGCCACCAGTGATTCCAGCGGGAGCTCCTACAATGAGCAGTTCTTC. Translation gives CATSDSSGSSYNEQFF.

This clone was observed a few times. The chain combines TRBV19 with TRBJ1-1; no definite D call. Germline-derived CDR1 and CDR2 are LNHDA and SQIVND (reference sequence). Trimming removed 6 bases at V and 3 bases at J, with 11 bases between. The CDR3 loop spans 13 amino acids. CDR3 sequence reads: CASRGSGDTEAFF. The CDR3 DNA is TGTGCCAGTAGAGGGTCCGGGGACACTGAAGCTTTCTTT.

This clone was counted at least ten times. V and J are TRBV19 and TRBJ2-3, with 9 bases that match TRBD2. The CDR3 is 18 residues long. Germline CDR1 reads LNHDA; CDR2 reads SQIVND (reference sequence). Trimming took 4 bases from V and 2 from J; bases not matched to a gene: 13. CDR3 nucleotide sequence: TGTGCCAGTAGTACTAGCCTGACAACGGGACTAGCCACAGATACGCAGTATTTT. Its protein product is CASSTSLTTGLATDTQYF.

V is TRBV4-3 and J is TRBJ2-1; TRBD2 is a possible D gene (7 bases). The CDR3 has 14 residues. V lost 4 bases, J lost 5 bases, and 12 bases lay in between. Per the germline V gene, CDR1 is LGHNA and CDR2 is YSLEER. CDR3 nucleotide sequence: TGCGCCAGCAGCCGGGGGGGCCGGGACAATGAGCAGTTCTTC. The encoded protein is CASSRGGRDNEQFF.

This clone was observed a handful of times. The chain carries TRBV4-2 and TRBJ2-1, with TRBD2 as a possible D gene (6 bases). Deletions cut 3 bases from V and 2 bases from J, with 8 bases between. The CDR3 has 14 residues. Germline V gene sequence: CDR1 LGHNA, CDR2 YNFKEQ. CDR3 sequence reads: CASSQEGTYNEQFF. The DNA of the CDR3 is TGTGCCAGCAGCCAGGAGGGTACCTACAATGAGCAGTTCTTC.

The chain uses TRBV3-1 (or the pseudogene TRBV3-2) and TRBJ2-7, with D possibly being TRBD2 (7 bases). This CDR3 contains 14 residues. Per germline, CDR1 LGHDT and CDR2 YNNKEL (reference sequence). V lost 1 base, J lost 5 bases, and 12 bases lay in between. CDR3 bases: TGTGCCAGCAGCCAAGCACGGGGGGCACACGAGCAGTACTTC. Protein: CASSQARGAHEQYF.

This clone was detected only a few times. The rearrangement uses TRBV11-3 and TRBJ2-1; possibly TRBD2 for D (6 bases). From germline, CDR1 is SGHNT and CDR2 YENEEA. V was pared by 4 bases and J by 2 bases, with 12 bases between. The CDR3 runs to 15 residues. In DNA form, the CDR3 reads TGTGCCAGCAGCTCGGGAGCACCCGCCTACAATGAGCAGTTCTTC. Residues: CASSSGAPAYNEQFF.

This clone was counted a few times. Other DNA sequences within the sample encode an identical CDR3. J is TRBJ1-2 and V is TRBV27; D gene ambiguous. Looked up from germline, CDR1 is MNHEY and CDR2 is SMNVEV (reference sequence). V lost 4 bases and J 5 bases, leaving 14 bases between the germline ends. The CDR3 loop spans 14 amino acids. CDR3 bases: TGTGCCAGCAGTTCCTCGGGTCAGTTATATGGCTACACCTTC. Translating gives CASSSSGQLYGYTF.

The V gene is TRBV9, the J gene TRBJ2-3, with 11 bases aligning to TRBD2. The CDR3 runs 18 residues. CDR1 is SGDLS, CDR2 YYNGEE, per germline. With 4 bases clipped from V and 5 bases from J, the junction kept 15 bases outside the gene matches. In DNA form, the CDR3 reads TGTGCCAGCAGCAACCAGACTCCGGGACTAGCGGAGGGAGATACGCAGTATTTT. The encoded protein is CASSNQTPGLAEGDTQYF.

This clone was seen a handful of times. The chain combines TRBV11-2 with TRBJ2-3; D remains ambiguous. Trimming shortened V by 5 bases and J by 3 bases, and 6 bases separated the two germline ends. CDR3 length: 12 residues. Per the germline V gene, CDR1 is SGHAT and CDR2 is FQNNGV. CDR3 DNA: TGTGCCAGCAGCGAGGTGACAGATACGCAGTATTTT. This sequence encodes CASSEVTDTQYF.

The table lists this clone with a count of one. The chain combines TRBV5-1 with TRBJ1-4; D remains ambiguous. V lost 5 bases and J lost 4, with 9 bases in between. The CDR3 spans 13 residues. The germline CDR1 and CDR2 sequences are SGHRS and YFSETQ. CDR3 in amino acids: CASRPGINEKLFF. CDR3 DNA sequence: TGCGCCAGCAGACCCGGGATTAATGAAAAACTGTTTTTT.

The V and J genes are TRBV28 and TRBJ2-2, with TRBD2 as a possible D gene (5 bases). The CDR3 has 15 amino acids. The V gene's germline CDR1 is MDHEN and CDR2 SYDVKM. The germline V and J ends were trimmed by 2 bases and 6 bases, with 13 bases remaining between them. CDR3 residues: CASSLIALEAGELFF. DNA for the CDR3: TGTGCCAGCAGTTTAATAGCTCTGGAGGCCGGGGAGCTGTTTTTT.

A few counts support this clone. The rearrangement uses TRBV15 and TRBJ2-7; 9 bases agree with TRBD1. The CDR3 contains 14 residues. Germline-derived CDR1 and CDR2 are LNHNV and YYDKDF (reference sequence). V trimming: 5 bases; J trimming: 2 bases; junction bases outside the gene matches: 4. The CDR3 sequence: CATSEYRGPYEQYF. CDR3 coding DNA: TGTGCCACCAGCGAGTACAGGGGGCCCTACGAGCAGTACTTC.

V is TRBV4-1 and J is TRBJ2-5; maybe TRBD2 (6 bases). V was shortened by 2 bases and J by 7 bases, with 17 bases between the two germline ends. The germline V gene has CDR1 MGHRA and CDR2 YSYEKL. The CDR3 has 15 amino acids. CDR3 nucleotide sequence: TGCGCCAGCAGCCAACTGACAGTCCTGGGGGGGACCCAGTACTTC. It yields the protein CASSQLTVLGGTQYF.

This clone was found a few times. This sequence joins TRBV19 and TRBJ2-5; 14 nucleotides line up with TRBD2. The CDR3 is 15 amino acids. The germline V gene has CDR1 LNHDA and CDR2 SQIVND (reference sequence). Unmatched junction bases numbered 4, after V lost 5 bases and J lost 5 bases. CDR3 DNA: TGTGCCAGTAGTGCTGGACTAGCGGGAGGCGAGACCCAGTACTTC. It encodes CASSAGLAGGETQYF.

The chain is built from TRBV7-2 and TRBJ2-5, with a possible D match to TRBD2 (5 bases). V lost 2 bases and J 4 bases, leaving 17 bases between the germline ends. The germline V gene encodes CDR1 SGHTA and CDR2 FQGNSA. This CDR3 region has 16 residues. The chain's CDR3 is CASSLRAPVAGETQYF. In DNA, the CDR3 is TGTGCCAGCAGCTTAAGGGCCCCCGTTGCGGGAGAGACCCAGTACTTC.